This T cell receptor (beta chain) was recorded in a study of T cell clones after liver transplantation. The repertoire was sequenced with immunoSEQ multiplex PCR; TCRdb's copy has only in-frame clones and lacks some. The sample shows 77,000 or so clones, about four fifths of them seen only once. The CDR3 runs to 13 residues. Germline CDR1 and CDR2: SGHAT and FQNNGV. With V trimmed by 1 base and J by 10 bases, 7 bases remained unmatched. This specimen was CD4+ T cells from blood, taken 12 months after liver transplant. V usage is TRBV11-2 and J usage is TRBJ2-7; 7 bases fit TRBD1. The clonotype comes from a human patient who received a liver transplant. Some of the T cells may derive from the graft donor. The CDR3, as DNA: TGTGCCAGCAGCTTAGGGTCCAGGGGGAAACAGTACTTC. Translated: CASSLGSRGKQYF.